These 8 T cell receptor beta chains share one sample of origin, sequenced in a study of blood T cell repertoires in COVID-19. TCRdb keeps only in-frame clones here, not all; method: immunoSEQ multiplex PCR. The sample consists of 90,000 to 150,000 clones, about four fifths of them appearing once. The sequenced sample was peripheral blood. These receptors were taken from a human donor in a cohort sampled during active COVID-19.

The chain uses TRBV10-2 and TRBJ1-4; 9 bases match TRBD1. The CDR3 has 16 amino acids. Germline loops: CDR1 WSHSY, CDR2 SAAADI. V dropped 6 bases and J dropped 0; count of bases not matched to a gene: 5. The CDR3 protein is CASRRGQGATNEKLFF. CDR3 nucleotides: TGCGCCAGCAGACGGGGACAGGGCGCAACTAATGAAAAACTGTTTTTT.

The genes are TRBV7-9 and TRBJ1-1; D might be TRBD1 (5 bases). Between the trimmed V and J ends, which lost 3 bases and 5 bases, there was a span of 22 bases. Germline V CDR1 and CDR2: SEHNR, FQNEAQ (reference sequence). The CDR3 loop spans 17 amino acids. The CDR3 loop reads CASSFSSRGIISTEAFF. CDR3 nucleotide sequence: TGTGCCAGCAGCTTTTCAAGTCGGGGGATCATCTCGACTGAAGCTTTCTTT. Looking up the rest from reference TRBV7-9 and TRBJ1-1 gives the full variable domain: DTGVSQNPRHKITKRGQNVTFRCDPISEHNRLYWYRQTLGQGPEFLTYFQNEAQLEKSRLLSDRFSAERPKGSFSTLEIQRTEQGDSAMYLCASSFSSRGIISTEAFFGQGTRLTVV.

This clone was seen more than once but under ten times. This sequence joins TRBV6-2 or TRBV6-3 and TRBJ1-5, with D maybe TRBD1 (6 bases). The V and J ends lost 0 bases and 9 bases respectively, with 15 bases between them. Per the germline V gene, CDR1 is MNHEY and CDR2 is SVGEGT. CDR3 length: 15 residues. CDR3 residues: CASSYSVGAAVPQHF. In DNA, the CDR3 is TGTGCCAGCAGTTACTCGGTGGGGGCGGCCGTGCCCCAGCATTTT.

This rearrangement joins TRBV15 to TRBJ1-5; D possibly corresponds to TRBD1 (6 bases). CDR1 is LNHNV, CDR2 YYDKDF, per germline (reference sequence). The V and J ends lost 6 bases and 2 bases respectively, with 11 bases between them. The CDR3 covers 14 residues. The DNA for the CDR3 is TGTGCCACCAGAAGGGAGGGGGGCAATCAGCCCCAGCATTTT. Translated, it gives CATRREGGNQPQHF.

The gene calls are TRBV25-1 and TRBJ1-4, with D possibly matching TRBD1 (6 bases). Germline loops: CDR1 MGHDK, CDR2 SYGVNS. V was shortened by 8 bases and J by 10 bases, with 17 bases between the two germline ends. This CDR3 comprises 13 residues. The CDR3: CASGDISARKLFF. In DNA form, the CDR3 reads TGTGCCAGCGGGGACATCTCGGCGAGAAAACTGTTTTTT.

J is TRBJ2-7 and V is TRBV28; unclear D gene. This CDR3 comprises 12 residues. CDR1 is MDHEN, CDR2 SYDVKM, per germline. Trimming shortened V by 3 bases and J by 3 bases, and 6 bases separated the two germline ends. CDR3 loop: CASSFQDYEQYF. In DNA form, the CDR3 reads TGTGCCAGCAGTTTTCAGGACTACGAGCAGTACTTC.

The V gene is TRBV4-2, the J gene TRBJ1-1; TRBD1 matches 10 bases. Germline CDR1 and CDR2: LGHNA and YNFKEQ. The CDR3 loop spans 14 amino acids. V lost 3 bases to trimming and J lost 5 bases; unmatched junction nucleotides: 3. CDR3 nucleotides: TGTGCCAGCAGCCATCCGGGACAGGGGACTGAAGCTTTCTTT. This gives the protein CASSHPGQGTEAFF.

CDR3 nucleotides: TGTGCCTGGAGTGTGTGGAGGAACACTGAAGCTTTCTTT. Protein product: CAWSVWRNTEAFF. The gene calls are TRBV30 and TRBJ1-1; D call uncertain. The CDR3 runs 13 residues. Trimming took 0 bases from V and 1 from J, leaving 6 bases between them. Germline CDR1 GTSNPN, CDR2 SVGIG (reference sequence).